This T cell receptor (beta chain) was identified during a study of technical replicates of blood from a handful of donors. Produced via immunoSEQ multiplex PCR; TCRdb's table is partial and in-frame only. The sample has about 81,000 clones; over 75% are singletons. This clone was seen just once. The CDR3 runs to 12 residues. The gene calls are TRBV21-1 and TRBJ2-5; TRBD2, the table's D call, was not compared with the DNA. TRBV21-1 is noted as a pseudogene. The clonotype was recovered from a human donor in good health. Some clones in this sample may be carry-over from other donors' samples. The specimen sequenced was PBMCs. CDR3 in DNA: TGTGCCACCACGGGACTCCCGGAGACCCAGTACTTC. This codes for CATTGLPETQYF.